The next 23 T cell receptor beta chains were all read from a single sample in a study of blood T cell repertoires in COVID-19. Assay: immunoSEQ multiplex PCR; the TCRdb copy retains only in-frame clones and omits some. The profile covers 100,000 to 150,000 clones, with 75% to 90% appearing a single time and about 2.3% taken by the ten largest. Sequenced sample: PBMCs or T cells enriched from blood (not recorded which). These receptors all stem from a woman aged 50 to 60 who had recovered from COVID-19.

This sequence joins TRBV27 and TRBJ1-6; D remains unclear. V lost 0 bases and J 0 bases, leaving 12 bases between the germline ends. From germline, CDR1 is MNHEY and CDR2 SMNVEV (reference sequence). The CDR3 spans 18 residues. This CDR3 is CASSLSRPGVSYNSPLHF. The CDR3 bases are TGTGCCAGCAGTTTATCGCGACCCGGGGTCTCCTATAATTCACCCCTCCACTTT.

The V gene is TRBV12-2, the J gene TRBJ2-7; TRBD1 was called by the table and not checked on the DNA. TRBV12-2 is tagged as a pseudogene. The CDR3 runs 15 residues. The DNA for the CDR3 is TGTGCAAGTCGCTTAGTGTGGACAGGGCCCTACGAGCAGTACTTC. This encodes CASRLVWTGPYEQYF.

The chain links TRBV11-2 to TRBJ1-1, with 7 bases identical to TRBD1. Trimming at V came to 3 bases and at J to 3 bases, leaving 1 base not matched to a gene. The CDR3 extends over 13 amino acids. CDR1 is SGHAT and CDR2 is FQNNGV in the germline V gene. CDR3 nucleotides: TGTGCCAGCAGCTTTGACAGGGACACTGAAGCTTTCTTT. Protein sequence: CASSFDRDTEAFF.

This sequence joins TRBV9 and TRBJ1-3; the match to TRBD1 covers 7 bases. V was pared by 0 bases and J by 3 bases, with 3 bases of the junction left unmatched. Germline V gene sequence: CDR1 SGDLS, CDR2 YYNGEE. This CDR3 spans 15 amino acids. The CDR3 sequence: CASSVEGGGGNTIYF. The CDR3 DNA follows: TGTGCCAGCAGCGTAGAAGGGGGCGGTGGAAACACCATATATTTT. The full variable domain, with the rest looked up from reference TRBV9 and TRBJ1-3, is DSGVTQTPKHLITATGQRVTLRCSPRSGDLSVYWYQQSLDQGLQFLIQYYNGEERAKGNILERFSAQQFPDLHSELNLSSLELGDSALYFCASSVEGGGGNTIYFGEGSWLTVV.

The CDR3 spells CASSPTGGSGELFF. As DNA, the CDR3 is TGTGCCAGCAGCCCGACAGGGGGTTCCGGGGAGCTGTTTTTT. The rearrangement joins TRBV5-4 to TRBJ2-2; 9 bases are a match to TRBD1. Germline lookup yields CDR1 SGHNT and CDR2 YYREEE (reference sequence). This CDR3 is built from 14 residues. V dropped 4 bases and J dropped 6; count of bases not matched to a gene: 4.

Points on this clone: A read error may produce the germline difference seen at one junction end. The V call is TRBV7-7, the J call TRBJ2-7, with TRBD2 identical over 13 bases. Germline CDR1 is SSHAT and CDR2 is FNYEAQ (reference sequence). The CDR3 is 15 amino acids. The CDR3 sequence: CASSPGTSGDYEQYF. The CDR3 region has the DNA TGTGCTAGCAGCCCCGGGACTAGCGGGGACTACGAGCAGTACTTC.

The CDR3 DNA follows: TGTGCCAGTAGTCGAGGAGCAAGGGAAAAACTGTTTTTT. This sequence encodes CASSRGAREKLFF. V usage is TRBV19 and J usage is TRBJ1-4; D remains unclear. The ends were cut back, 5 bases at V and 8 bases at J, with 12 bases in the middle. This CDR3 has 13 residues. The V gene's germline CDR1 is LNHDA and CDR2 SQIVND (reference sequence).

The rearrangement uses TRBV10-1 and TRBJ2-7; 7 positions agree with TRBD2. Germline V gene sequence: CDR1 WNHNN, CDR2 SYGVQD (reference sequence). The length of the CDR3 is 12 residues. Trimming removed 8 bases from V and 5 bases from J; junction bases left unmatched: 6. The CDR3 here is CASGDYGHEQYF. The CDR3 bases are TGCGCCAGCGGGGACTATGGGCACGAGCAGTACTTC.

The chain uses TRBV2 and TRBJ1-2; TRBD1 aligns across 8 bases. V lost 6 bases, J lost 4 bases, and 7 bases stayed unmatched. This CDR3 contains 14 residues. Germline CDR1 SNHLY, CDR2 FYNNEI. CDR3 protein: CASRDQGASYGYTF. The CDR3, as DNA: TGTGCCAGCAGAGACCAGGGGGCCAGCTATGGCTACACCTTC.

V gene TRBV18 combines with J gene TRBJ2-5; 8 positions agree with TRBD1. This CDR3 comprises 14 residues. Germline V CDR1 and CDR2: KGHSH, LQKENI. The trim removed 3 bases at V and 5 bases at J, leaving 5 bases unmatched. The CDR3 reads CASSPSTGVETQYF. DNA for the CDR3: TGTGCCAGCTCACCCTCGACAGGGGTGGAGACCCAGTACTTC.

The J gene is TRBJ1-1, the V gene TRBV21-1; no check of the table's D call, TRBD1, against the DNA was made. TRBV21-1 is a pseudogene segment. The CDR3 sequence is 19 residues long. The CDR3 nucleotides read TGTGCCAGCAGCACGGTCCTCAAGGACAGGGGTGGAGACAACACTGAAGCTTTCTTT. It translates to CASSTVLKDRGGDNTEAFF.

The rearrangement joins TRBV3-1 (or the pseudogene TRBV3-2) to TRBJ1-6, with D uncertain. The V end lost 4 bases, the J end lost 0 bases, and 10 bases lay between the germline ends. The germline CDR1 and CDR2 sequences are LGHDT and YNNKEL (reference sequence). The CDR3 covers 16 residues. The CDR3 coding sequence is TGTGCCAGCAGCCCCGTAGGAGCCTCCTATAATTCACCCCTCCACTTT. This translates into CASSPVGASYNSPLHF.

This clone appeared once. The chain employs TRBV3-1 (or the pseudogene TRBV3-2) and TRBJ1-4, with 7 bases fitting TRBD1. Germline V gene lookup returns CDR1 LGHDT and CDR2 YNNKEL (reference sequence). This CDR3 is 16 amino acids long. Trimming took 0 bases from V and 8 from J; bases not matched to a gene: 9. The CDR3 region has the DNA TGTGCCAGCAGCCAAGATCCAGCAGGGGGACGAGAAAAACTGTTTTTT. It translates to CASSQDPAGGREKLFF.

The chain is built from TRBV12-3 or TRBV12-4 and TRBJ1-2; unclear D gene. The CDR3 has 11 amino acids. V lost 5 bases to trimming and J lost 4 bases, with 5 bases between them. CDR3 nucleotides: TGTGCCAGCAGTGCCGGCTATGGCTACACCTTC. Its protein is CASSAGYGYTF.

A note on this clone: Different DNA sequences within this sample yield the same CDR3. CDR3 residues: CASSIEAGVYGYTF. In DNA, the CDR3 is TGTGCCAGTAGTATAGAGGCGGGAGTCTATGGCTACACCTTC. The chain recombines TRBV19 with TRBJ1-2; D ambiguous. V gave up 0 bases and J gave up 4 bases, with 9 bases separating them. Germline V gene sequence: CDR1 LNHDA, CDR2 SQIVND (reference sequence). This CDR3 spans 14 amino acids.

This clone was seen a few times. The rearrangement joins TRBV18 to TRBJ2-7; weak D call: TRBD1 (6 bases). CDR1 and CDR2 from the germline V gene are KGHSH and LQKENI. Deletions cut 4 bases from V and 4 bases from J, with 11 bases between. CDR3 length: 13 amino acids. CDR3 in DNA: TGTGCCAGCTCACGGATTCAGGGGTACGAGCAGTACTTC. This gives the protein CASSRIQGYEQYF.

J is TRBJ2-2 and V is TRBV3-1 (or the pseudogene TRBV3-2); 7 nucleotides match TRBD1. The CDR3 totals 17 residues. Germline CDR1 reads LGHDT; CDR2 reads YNNKEL (reference sequence). The V gene end was trimmed by 0 bases and the J gene end by 4 bases; junction bases not matched to a gene: 8. For the CDR3, the DNA is TGTGCCAGCAGCCAAGAAGTTAGGGGGCTTACCACCGGGGAGCTGTTTTTT. It translates to CASSQEVRGLTTGELFF.

V gene TRBV9 combines with J gene TRBJ1-1; 8 nucleotides match TRBD1. Per germline, CDR1 SGDLS and CDR2 YYNGEE. The CDR3 length is 21 residues. V was clipped by 4 bases and J by 0 bases; unmatched bases: 23. The CDR3 DNA sequence: TGTGCCAGCAGCCCCGGGACAGGAGGCATTCGCCTAGGACAAATGAACACTGAAGCTTTCTTT. Amino acid sequence: CASSPGTGGIRLGQMNTEAFF.

The CDR3 nucleotides read TGTGCCAGCAGGCCCCGGACCGGGGAGCTGTTTTTT. Its translation: CASRPRTGELFF. This sequence joins TRBV6-5 and TRBJ2-2, with D hard to call. The CDR3 totals 12 residues. Per the germline V gene, CDR1 is MNHEY and CDR2 is SVGAGI. V lost 6 bases to trimming and J lost 5 bases, with 7 bases between them.

This clone was counted once. The chain recombines TRBV5-1 with TRBJ1-4, with D maybe TRBD1 (5 bases). With 4 bases removed from V and 6 bases from J, the gap between germline ends came to 13 bases. The CDR3 length is 14 residues. Germline CDR1 SGHRS, CDR2 YFSETQ. The DNA for the CDR3 is TGCGCCAGCAGCCCCCAAGGAGGGGATGAAAAACTGTTTTTT. It codes for CASSPQGGDEKLFF. The full variable domain, rest sourced from reference TRBV5-1 and TRBJ1-4, is KAGVTQTPRYLIKTRGQQVTLSCSPISGHRSVSWYQQTPGQGLQFLFEYFSETQRNKGNFPGRFSGRQFSNSRSEMNVSTLELGDSALYLCASSPQGGDEKLFFGSGTQLSVL.

This clone showed up just once. The chain uses TRBV7-2 and TRBJ1-2; 8 bases are shared with TRBD1. The J segment lost 4 bases and the V segment lost 5 bases, leaving 6 bases of the junction unmatched. The CDR3 is made up of 14 amino acids. CDR1 is SGHTA, CDR2 FQGNSA, per germline. DNA for the CDR3: TGTGCCAGCAGCCTGGGACAGGCTCCCTATGGCTACACCTTC. Protein product: CASSLGQAPYGYTF.

This chain connects TRBV19 to TRBJ1-1, with 8 bases identical to TRBD1. The CDR3 runs 16 residues. Germline V gene lookup returns CDR1 LNHDA and CDR2 SQIVND (reference sequence). V lost 4 bases, J lost 1 base, and 8 bases stayed unmatched. The CDR3: CASSSFPGQENTEAFF. CDR3 bases: TGTGCCAGTAGTAGTTTTCCGGGACAGGAGAACACTGAAGCTTTCTTT.

This chain connects TRBV21-1 to TRBJ2-1; TRBD1 is the table's D call and was not checked against the DNA. TRBV21-1 represents a pseudogene. The CDR3 length is 17 residues. Here the CDR3 reads CASSNARQCRSYNEQFF. CDR3 nucleotide sequence: TGTGCCAGCAGCAACGCCCGACAGTGCCGCTCCTACAATGAGCAGTTCTTC.